Presented here are 5 T cell receptor beta chains from one specimen sequenced in a study of neurological immune-mediated disorders. Each CDR3 protein gets one entry after TCRdb re-called the 5' RACE reads with MiXCR. Of roughly 30,000 distinct CDR3 sequences in the sample, under 7% were seen once. Sample: PBMCs. The receptors come from a woman between 50 and 59 years old in good health.

This sequence joins TRBV27 and TRBJ2-7; D is perhaps TRBD1 (6 bases). The CDR3 contains 13 residues. V was shortened by 5 bases and J by 3 bases, with 11 bases between the two germline ends. The V gene's germline CDR1 is MNHEY and CDR2 SMNVEV (reference sequence). For the CDR3, the DNA is TGTGCCAGCAGTATCGGGACACACTACGAGCAGTACTTC. Translation: CASSIGTHYEQYF.

This clonotype was counted ten times or more. This sequence joins TRBV28 and TRBJ2-7; 13 positions agree with TRBD2. Germline CDR1 reads MDHEN; CDR2 reads SYDVKM. This CDR3 has 20 residues. Trimming removed 10 bases from V and 3 bases from J; junction bases left unmatched: 24. CDR3 loop: CATRDKVGLAGEASLYEQYF. For the CDR3, the DNA is TGTGCCACCCGGGACAAAGTCGGACTAGCGGGAGAGGCTAGTCTCTACGAGCAGTACTTC.

This clonotype was counted many times. V is TRBV20-1 and J is TRBJ2-3, with TRBD2 matching 9 bases. CDR3 length: 15 residues. With V trimmed by 5 bases and J by 1 base, 7 bases remained unmatched. Germline loops: CDR1 DFQATT, CDR2 SNEGSKA (reference sequence). The CDR3 loop is CSAYPRLAGTDTQYF. DNA of the CDR3: TGCAGTGCTTACCCCCGACTAGCGGGCACAGATACGCAGTATTTT.

This clonotype ranks as medium-sized. The chain has TRBV20-1 and TRBJ1-2; tentative D call: TRBD1 (5 bases). V lost 4 bases and J lost 7, with 16 bases in between. The germline CDR1 and CDR2 sequences are DFQATT and SNEGSKA (reference sequence). There are 13 residues in the CDR3. CDR3 nucleotides: TGCAGTGCTAACTCTCTGGGGGGGAGTGGCTACACCTTC. Amino acid sequence: CSANSLGGSGYTF.

This clonotype was detected only a few times. This rearrangement joins TRBV7-9 to TRBJ1-2, with TRBD1 matching 7 bases. The germline gives CDR1 SEHNR, CDR2 FQNEAQ (reference sequence). The V segment lost 2 bases and the J segment 1 base; nucleotides outside the gene matches: 10. This CDR3 is built from 17 residues. The CDR3 sequence is CASSLPPGQRFNYGYTF. The CDR3 coding sequence is TGTGCCAGCAGCTTACCGCCGGGACAGCGATTTAACTATGGCTACACCTTC.